Presented here are 28 T cell receptor beta chains from one specimen sequenced in a study of blood T cells in healthy people across ages. Alongside a J-beta primer mix, a sample-barcoded 5' primer served in a second PCR lasting about 7 to 11 cycles. TCRdb reprocessed the 5' RACE reads via MiXCR and lists one record per CDR3 protein. The sample records over 1,500,000 distinct CDR3 sequences, about two fifths being singletons. The sample consisted of blood. The receptors were sampled from a human donor in good health.

The table lists this clonotype with a few counts. The gene calls are TRBV5-1 and TRBJ1-6, with D tentatively TRBD1 (5 bases). This CDR3 has 18 residues. V was clipped by 1 base and J by 0 bases, with 14 bases between them. Germline V gene sequence: CDR1 SGHRS, CDR2 YFSETQ. CDR3 nucleotide sequence: TGCGCCAGCAGCTTGAGGGGCCAACCTAGCTCCTATAATTCACCCCTCCACTTT. This codes for CASSLRGQPSSYNSPLHF.

This clonotype occurred a few times. The chain couples TRBV29-1 to TRBJ2-1; 8 bases align to TRBD2. After removal of 2 bases from V and 15 bases from J, the junction contained 9 bases not matched to a gene. Germline V gene sequence: CDR1 SQVTM, CDR2 ANQGSEA. This CDR3 spans 12 amino acids. CDR3 bases: TGCAGCGTTGAAATGTTAGCGGGGAGCTGGTTCTTC. Its protein is CSVEMLAGSWFF.

This chain joins TRBV27 and TRBJ2-3; 7 bases line up with TRBD2. Germline values: CDR1 MNHEY, CDR2 SMNVEV (reference sequence). Unmatched junction bases numbered 17, after V lost 5 bases and J lost 12 bases. The CDR3 contains 15 residues. The CDR3 loop reads CASSRPSLAVILQYF. In nucleotides, the CDR3 is TGTGCCAGCAGTCGCCCCTCCCTAGCGGTGATTCTTCAGTATTTT.

This clonotype was counted once. One base away lies a much larger clone, so this may be a sequencing read error. The chain joins TRBV28 to TRBJ1-2; unclear D gene. Germline CDR1 MDHEN, CDR2 SYDVKM. This CDR3 contains 12 residues. CDR3 amino acids: CAGSPLNYGYTF. CDR3 DNA sequence: TGTGCCGGCAGCCCTTTGAACTATGGCTACACCTTC.

J is TRBJ1-5 and V is TRBV6-5; D call uncertain. The length of the CDR3 is 13 residues. CDR1 MNHEY and CDR2 SVGAGI come from the germline V gene. The V gene lost 2 bases and the J gene lost 11 bases, with 13 bases spanning the gap. The CDR3 DNA sequence: TGTGCCAGCAGTTACCGTTTGGAGGAGTCCCAGCATTTT. This codes for CASSYRLEESQHF.

This clonotype was observed a handful of times. The chain has TRBV7-9 and TRBJ1-1; TRBD1 agrees at 7 bases. The CDR3 consists of 13 residues. Unmatched junction bases numbered 5, after V lost 6 bases and J lost 4 bases. Germline-derived CDR1 and CDR2 are SEHNR and FQNEAQ (reference sequence). The CDR3, as DNA: TGTGCCAGCAGTCTAACAGGGGTCACTGAAGCTTTCTTT. Its translation: CASSLTGVTEAFF.

The chain's CDR3 is CASSYRYDSAAGTDTQYF. Here the CDR3 DNA reads TGTGCCAGCAGTTACCGCTACGACAGCGCAGCGGGCACAGATACGCAGTATTTT. This chain links TRBV6-5 with TRBJ2-3; either TRBD1 or TRBD2 may fit D (5 bases each). The CDR3 sequence is 18 residues long. Germline loops: CDR1 MNHEY, CDR2 SVGAGI. V shed 2 bases and J shed 1 base, with 19 bases lying between them.

This clonotype came up a few times. V usage is TRBV29-1 and J usage is TRBJ1-1; perhaps TRBD1 as D (6 bases). The germline CDR1 and CDR2 sequences are SQVTM and ANQGSEA. The CDR3 has 13 residues. V was cut by 1 base and J by 4 bases, with 10 bases left in between. The CDR3 loop is CSVEATGLTEAFF. The CDR3 DNA is TGCAGCGTTGAAGCTACAGGGCTCACTGAAGCTTTCTTT.

The chain combines TRBV12-3 or TRBV12-4 with TRBJ2-7, with 13 bases that match TRBD2. The J call is in doubt because the DNA end fits TRBJ2-5 better. This CDR3 is built from 16 residues. The CDR3 DNA reads TGTGCCAGCAGTTGGGGGACTAGCGGGGATGGTGAGACCCAGTACTTC. Translation: CASSWGTSGDGETQYF.

This clonotype was counted at least ten times. This chain uses TRBV9 with TRBJ1-6, with unresolved D. The V and J ends lost 2 bases and 7 bases respectively, with 7 bases between them. There are 13 residues in the CDR3. From germline, CDR1 is SGDLS and CDR2 YYNGEE. CDR3 nucleotide sequence: TGTGCCAGCAGCGTTGGTGGGAATTCACCCCTCCACTTT. This encodes CASSVGGNSPLHF.

The rearrangement joins TRBV7-9 to TRBJ1-2; D is perhaps TRBD1 (6 bases). The CDR3 length is 17 residues. CDR1 SEHNR and CDR2 FQNEAQ come from the germline V gene (reference sequence). Trimming removed 5 bases from V and 0 bases from J, with 19 bases in between. CDR3 in DNA: TGTGCCAGCAGCAAGATGGGCTACAGGGATCCTAACTATGGCTACACCTTC. Translation gives CASSKMGYRDPNYGYTF.

The V gene is TRBV4-3, the J gene TRBJ1-1, with D tentatively TRBD1 (6 bases). This CDR3 has 13 residues. Trimming cost V 0 bases and J 8 bases, with 10 bases left between them. The germline V gene has CDR1 LGHNA and CDR2 YSLEER. DNA for the CDR3: TGCGCCAGCAGCCAAGAGGAGGGGGTCGAAGCTTTCTTT. This gives the protein CASSQEEGVEAFF.

This chain joins TRBV12-3 or TRBV12-4 and TRBJ2-4; D is perhaps TRBD2 (6 bases). The end of the DNA aligns better with TRBJ2-7, so the J call may be wrong. The CDR3 consists of 15 residues. The CDR3 DNA follows: TGTGCCAGCAGTCGCGGGACGGGAATACCCTACGAGCAGTACTTC. Protein sequence: CASSRGTGIPYEQYF.

V and J are TRBV29-1 and TRBJ2-7; D perhaps matches TRBD2 (5 bases). The tail of the sequence fits TRBJ2-5 better, so the J call may be wrong. The germline gives CDR1 SQVTM, CDR2 ANQGSEA. The CDR3 extends over 14 amino acids. The CDR3: CSVAFGRGFETQYF. As DNA, the CDR3 is TGCAGCGTTGCGTTTGGTCGGGGATTTGAGACCCAGTACTTC.

The V call is TRBV2, the J call TRBJ2-1, with a possible D match to TRBD1 (6 bases). CDR3 length: 12 amino acids. With 8 bases removed from V and 7 bases from J, the gap between germline ends came to 12 bases. Per the germline V gene, CDR1 is SNHLY and CDR2 is FYNNEI. The CDR3 is CASCSQGNEQFF. CDR3 coding DNA: TGTGCCAGCTGTTCACAGGGAAATGAGCAGTTCTTC.

This chain joins TRBV30 and TRBJ2-3; D remains ambiguous. The germline V and J ends were trimmed by 0 bases and 8 bases, with 15 bases remaining between them. CDR1 is GTSNPN and CDR2 is SVGIG in the germline V gene (reference sequence). This CDR3 spans 14 amino acids. The DNA of the CDR3 is TGTGCCTGGAGTGTTAAGCCCCTCCCGGGTACGCAGTATTTT. It translates to CAWSVKPLPGTQYF.

The genes are TRBV13 and TRBJ2-7; a weak D match, TRBD2 (6 bases). The CDR3 sequence is 14 residues long. V shed 8 bases and J shed 1 base, with 15 bases lying between them. CDR1 and CDR2 (germline): PRHDT, FYEKMQ (reference sequence). CDR3 sequence reads: CASLAAGRSYEQYF. The DNA for the CDR3 is TGTGCCAGCCTGGCCGCGGGACGGTCCTACGAGCAGTACTTC.

The V and J genes are TRBV15 and TRBJ1-5; D perhaps matches TRBD1 (6 bases). The CDR3 totals 15 residues. V was shortened by 8 bases and J by 0 bases, with 14 bases between the two germline ends. The germline V gene encodes CDR1 LNHNV and CDR2 YYDKDF (reference sequence). The CDR3 here is CATADSWNSNQPQHF. CDR3 DNA sequence: TGTGCCACCGCGGACAGCTGGAATAGCAATCAGCCCCAGCATTTT.

The chain is built from TRBV6-5 and TRBJ2-5; D tentatively fits TRBD1 or TRBD2 (5 bases each). Germline V gives CDR1 MNHEY, CDR2 SVGAGI. Trimming removed 5 bases from V and 5 bases from J, with 15 bases in between. This CDR3 has 14 amino acids. The CDR3 DNA reads TGTGCCAGCAGTACGGGATGGGGACGGGAGACCCAGTACTTC. The encoded protein is CASSTGWGRETQYF.

This clonotype was observed many times. V gene TRBV5-1 combines with J gene TRBJ2-1; possibly TRBD1 or TRBD2 for D (6 bases each). The V and J ends lost 0 bases and 6 bases respectively, with 7 bases between them. Germline loops: CDR1 SGHRS, CDR2 YFSETQ. The CDR3 length is 13 residues. The CDR3 coding sequence is TGCGCCAGCAGCTTGGGGGGGGCCAATGAGCAGTTCTTC. Amino acids: CASSLGGANEQFF.

This clonotype was detected only a few times. The chain uses TRBV20-1 and TRBJ2-1, with D maybe TRBD1 (6 bases). The CDR3 is 12 amino acids. V was trimmed by 5 bases and J by 6 bases, leaving 11 bases between them. Germline-derived CDR1 and CDR2 are DFQATT and SNEGSKA (reference sequence). CDR3 DNA sequence: TGCAGTGCTTATAACAGGGTCAATGAGCAGTTCTTC. Protein sequence: CSAYNRVNEQFF.

V usage is TRBV15 and J usage is TRBJ2-5, with 9 bases identical to TRBD2. CDR3 size: 15 residues. Germline lookup yields CDR1 LNHNV and CDR2 YYDKDF (reference sequence). V was pared by 1 base and J by 4 bases, with 4 bases of the junction left unmatched. The CDR3 bases are TGTGCCACCAGCAGAGGGACTAGCGAGGGAGAGACCCAGTACTTC. It is translated as CATSRGTSEGETQYF.

This clonotype was detected many times. This chain connects TRBV5-1 to TRBJ2-5; tentatively, D is TRBD1 (6 bases). V was shortened by 4 bases and J by 4 bases, with 14 bases between the two germline ends. The germline V gene encodes CDR1 SGHRS and CDR2 YFSETQ. The CDR3 spans 14 residues. In nucleotides, the CDR3 is TGCGCCAGCAGCCCGTTCTTGACAGGAGAGACCCAGTACTTC. It yields the protein CASSPFLTGETQYF.

This sequence joins TRBV20-1 and TRBJ1-2; D is perhaps TRBD1 (5 bases). Germline V lookup: CDR1 DFQATT, CDR2 SNEGSKA (reference sequence). The V gene lost 3 bases and the J gene lost 6 bases, with 14 bases spanning the gap. The CDR3 length is 13 residues. This CDR3 reads CSASQGAMHGYTF. The CDR3 DNA reads TGCAGTGCTAGCCAGGGAGCAATGCATGGCTACACCTTC.

This sequence joins TRBV9 and TRBJ2-1; D is undetermined. This CDR3 spans 14 amino acids. Germline CDR1 and CDR2: SGDLS and YYNGEE. V dropped 3 bases and J dropped 10 bases, with 17 bases sitting between them. The CDR3 nucleotides read TGTGCCAGCAGCGATTCACCCAACGGATCGGAGCAGTTCTTC. Encoded protein: CASSDSPNGSEQFF. Complete variable domain (other parts from reference TRBV9 and TRBJ2-1): DSGVTQTPKHLITATGQRVTLRCSPRSGDLSVYWYQQSLDQGLQFLIQYYNGEERAKGNILERFSAQQFPDLHSELNLSSLELGDSALYFCASSDSPNGSEQFFGPGTRLTVL.

This chain uses TRBV27 with TRBJ1-2; D is possibly TRBD1 (5 bases). The CDR3 extends over 19 amino acids. Germline V gene sequence: CDR1 MNHEY, CDR2 SMNVEV (reference sequence). The V end lost 4 bases, the J end lost 4 bases, and 28 bases lay between the germline ends. The CDR3 spells CASSSEEGLCFPRLYGYTF. CDR3 coding DNA: TGTGCCAGCAGTTCCGAGGAGGGGCTGTGTTTTCCCCGACTCTATGGCTACACCTTC.

This clonotype was detected only a few times. The DNA for the CDR3 is TGTGCCAGCAGTTACGGACAGGAAGGGTCACCCCTCCACTTT. Its translation: CASSYGQEGSPLHF. The V call is TRBV6-2 or TRBV6-3, the J call TRBJ1-6; TRBD1 aligns across 7 bases. The CDR3 spans 14 residues. Germline trimming cut 2 bases from V and 10 bases from J; bases unmatched to any gene: 5. Looked up from germline, CDR1 is MNHEY and CDR2 is SVGEGT.

The genes are TRBV12-3 or TRBV12-4 and TRBJ1-5; 9 bases agree with TRBD1. This CDR3 comprises 17 residues. The ends lost 3 bases at V and 5 bases at J; junction bases unmatched: 11. The CDR3 DNA reads TGTGCCAGCAGTTTCCCCGGGACAGGGTTGGTAGATCAGCCCCAGCATTTT. It encodes CASSFPGTGLVDQPQHF.